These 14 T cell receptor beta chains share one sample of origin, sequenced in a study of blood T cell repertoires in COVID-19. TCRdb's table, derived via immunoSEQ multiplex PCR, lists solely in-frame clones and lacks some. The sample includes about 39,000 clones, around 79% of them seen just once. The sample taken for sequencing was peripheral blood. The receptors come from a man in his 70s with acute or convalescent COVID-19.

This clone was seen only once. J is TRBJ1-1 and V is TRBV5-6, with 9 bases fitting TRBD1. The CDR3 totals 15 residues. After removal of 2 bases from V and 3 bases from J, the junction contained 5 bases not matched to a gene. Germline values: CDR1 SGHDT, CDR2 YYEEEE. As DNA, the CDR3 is TGTGCCAGCAGCTTTGCCGGGACAGGGTACACTGAAGCTTTCTTT. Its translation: CASSFAGTGYTEAFF.

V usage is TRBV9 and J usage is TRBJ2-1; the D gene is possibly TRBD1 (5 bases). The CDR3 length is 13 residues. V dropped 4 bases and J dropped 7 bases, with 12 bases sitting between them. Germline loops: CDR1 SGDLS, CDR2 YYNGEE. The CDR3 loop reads CASSSQGRNEQFF. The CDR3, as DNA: TGTGCCAGCAGCTCCCAGGGCCGGAATGAGCAGTTCTTC. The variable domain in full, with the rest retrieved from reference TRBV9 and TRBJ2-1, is DSGVTQTPKHLITATGQRVTLRCSPRSGDLSVYWYQQSLDQGLQFLIQYYNGEERAKGNILERFSAQQFPDLHSELNLSSLELGDSALYFCASSSQGRNEQFFGPGTRLTVL.

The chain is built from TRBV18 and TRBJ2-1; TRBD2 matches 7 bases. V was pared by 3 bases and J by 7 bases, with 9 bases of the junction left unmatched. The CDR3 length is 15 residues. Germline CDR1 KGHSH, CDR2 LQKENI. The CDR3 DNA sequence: TGTGCCAGCTCACCGGCGGGAGCCGGGTGGAATGAGCAGTTCTTC. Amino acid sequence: CASSPAGAGWNEQFF.

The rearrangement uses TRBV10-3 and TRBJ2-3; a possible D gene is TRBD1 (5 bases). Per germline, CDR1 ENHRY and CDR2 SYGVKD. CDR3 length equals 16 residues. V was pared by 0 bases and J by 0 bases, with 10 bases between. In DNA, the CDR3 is TGTGCCATCAGTGAGTCGGGGCAGCTGAGCACAGATACGCAGTATTTT. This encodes CAISESGQLSTDTQYF.

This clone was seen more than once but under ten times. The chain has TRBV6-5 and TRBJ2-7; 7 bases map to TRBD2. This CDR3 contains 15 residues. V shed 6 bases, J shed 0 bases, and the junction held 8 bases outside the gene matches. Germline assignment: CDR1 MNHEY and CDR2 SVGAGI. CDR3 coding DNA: TGTGCCAGCAGACCTAGCGGAGGGAGCTCCTACGAGCAGTACTTC. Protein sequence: CASRPSGGSSYEQYF.

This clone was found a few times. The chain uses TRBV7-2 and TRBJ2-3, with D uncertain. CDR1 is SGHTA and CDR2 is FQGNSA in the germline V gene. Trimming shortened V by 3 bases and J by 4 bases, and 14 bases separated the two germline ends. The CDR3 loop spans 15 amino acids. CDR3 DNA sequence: TGTGCCAGCAGCTTTATGTCTAGACCCGCAGATACGCAGTATTTT. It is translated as CASSFMSRPADTQYF.

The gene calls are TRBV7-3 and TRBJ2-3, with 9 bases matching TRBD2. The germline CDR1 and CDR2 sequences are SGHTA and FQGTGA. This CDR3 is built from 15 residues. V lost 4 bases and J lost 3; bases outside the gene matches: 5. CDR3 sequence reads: CASSSGLAHTDTQYF. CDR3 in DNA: TGTGCCAGCAGCTCCGGACTAGCGCATACAGATACGCAGTATTTT.

The CDR3 protein is CASSSLGGGSYGYTF. In DNA form, the CDR3 reads TGTGCCAGCAGCTCCCTCGGGGGAGGGAGTTATGGCTACACCTTC. The rearrangement uses TRBV11-2 and TRBJ1-2, with D perhaps TRBD1 (5 bases). The V gene's germline CDR1 is SGHAT and CDR2 FQNNGV. This CDR3 is 15 amino acids long. Trimming took off 4 bases at V and 5 bases at J, with 17 bases between the two ends.

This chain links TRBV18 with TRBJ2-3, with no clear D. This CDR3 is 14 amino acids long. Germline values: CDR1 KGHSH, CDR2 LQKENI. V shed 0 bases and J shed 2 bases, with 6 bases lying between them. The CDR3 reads CASSPPVHTDTQYF. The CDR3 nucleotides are TGTGCCAGCTCACCACCCGTACACACAGATACGCAGTATTTT.

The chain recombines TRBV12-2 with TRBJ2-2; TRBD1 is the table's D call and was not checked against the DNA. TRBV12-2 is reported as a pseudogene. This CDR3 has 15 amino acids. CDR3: CASRLVDRATGELFF. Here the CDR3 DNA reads TGTGCAAGTCGCTTAGTAGACAGGGCAACCGGGGAGCTGTTTTTT.

CDR3: CASSPRNGRGYEQYF. In nucleotides, the CDR3 is TGTGCCAGCAGCCCCAGGAACGGCCGGGGCTACGAGCAGTACTTC. V is TRBV6-4 and J is TRBJ2-7; TRBD2 might be the D (5 bases). Trimming cost V 6 bases and J 3 bases, with 18 bases left between them. This CDR3 contains 15 residues. In germline, CDR1 is MRHNA, CDR2 SNTAGT.

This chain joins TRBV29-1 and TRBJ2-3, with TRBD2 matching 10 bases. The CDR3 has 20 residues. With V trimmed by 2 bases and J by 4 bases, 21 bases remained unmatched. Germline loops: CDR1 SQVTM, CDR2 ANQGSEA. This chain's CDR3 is CSVEMGRASGSWVEADTQYF. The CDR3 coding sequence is TGCAGCGTTGAAATGGGGCGGGCTAGCGGGAGTTGGGTGGAGGCAGATACGCAGTATTTT.

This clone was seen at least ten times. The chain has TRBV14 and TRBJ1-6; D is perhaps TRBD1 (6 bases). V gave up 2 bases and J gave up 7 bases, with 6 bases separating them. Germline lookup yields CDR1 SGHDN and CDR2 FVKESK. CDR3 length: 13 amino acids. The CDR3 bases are TGTGCCAGCAGCCAACAGGGGAATTCACCCCTCCACTTT. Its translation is CASSQQGNSPLHF.

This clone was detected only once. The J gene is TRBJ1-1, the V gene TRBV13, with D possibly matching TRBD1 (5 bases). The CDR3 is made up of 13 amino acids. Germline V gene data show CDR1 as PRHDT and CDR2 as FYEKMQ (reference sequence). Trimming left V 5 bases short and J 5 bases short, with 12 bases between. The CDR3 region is CASSLEGRTEAFF. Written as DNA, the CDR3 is TGTGCCAGCAGCCTAGAGGGGAGGACTGAAGCTTTCTTT.